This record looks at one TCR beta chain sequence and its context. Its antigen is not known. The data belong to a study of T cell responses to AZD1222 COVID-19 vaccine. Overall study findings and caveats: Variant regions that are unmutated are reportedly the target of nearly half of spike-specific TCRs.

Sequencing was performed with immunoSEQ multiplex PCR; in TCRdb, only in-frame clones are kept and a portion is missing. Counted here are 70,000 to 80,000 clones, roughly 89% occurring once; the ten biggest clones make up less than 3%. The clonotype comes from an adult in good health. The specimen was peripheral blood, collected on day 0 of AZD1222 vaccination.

Written as DNA, the CDR3 is TGTGCCTGGGGCAGGGCTACTGAAGCTTTCTTT. It is translated as CAWGRATEAFF. The chain is built from TRBV30 and TRBJ1-1; D possibly corresponds to TRBD1 (5 bases). Per the germline V gene, CDR1 is GTSNPN and CDR2 is SVGIG (reference sequence). V gave up 5 bases and J gave up 5 bases, with 9 bases separating them. The CDR3 has 11 residues.